The next 20 T cell receptor beta chains were all read from a single sample in a study of T cell clonality in common variable immunodeficiency. Study-wide results and limits: Common variable immunodeficiency TCR beta sequences reportedly had fewer deletions and N-nucleotide insertions.

These TCRs are of unknown antigen specificity. Using immunoSEQ multiplex PCR, the repertoire was profiled, and TCRdb retains in-frame clones only, with some absent. The sample was found to contain several thousand clones, and every one recurs. Sequencing was carried out using peripheral blood mononuclear cells. These receptors were collected from a human donor with common variable immunodeficiency.

This clone was found many times. The CDR3 is CASSLQGAVAEAFF. CDR3 DNA (partial): TGCGCCAGCAGTCTCCAGGGGGCGGTGGCTGAA. This sequence joins TRBV5-1 and TRBJ1-1; the match to TRBD1 covers 8 bases. The read ends 3 residues before the CDR3 terminus; that terminus is restored from the germline J gene. In germline, CDR1 is SGHRS, CDR2 YFSETQ. The CDR3 spans 14 residues. With 5 bases clipped from V and 6 bases from J, the junction kept 9 bases outside the gene matches.

This clone showed up many times. The read terminates 3 residues before the CDR3 end, so the remaining end is supplied by the germline J gene. The chain joins TRBV6-2 or TRBV6-3 to TRBJ2-5; TRBD2 agrees at 12 bases. The CDR3 contains 16 residues. V gave up 6 bases and J gave up 5 bases; unmatched junction bases: 10. Germline CDR1 MNHEY, CDR2 SVGEGT. CDR3 sequence: CASSRKTSGGGETQYF. The part of the CDR3 DNA that was read is TGTGCCAGCAGCCGAAAGACTAGCGGGGGCGGGGAGACC.

This clone was seen ten or more times. From the germline J gene comes the end of the CDR3, since the read stops 3 residues before it. The chain uses TRBV11-2 and TRBJ1-1, with 9 bases lining up with TRBD1. Germline-derived CDR1 and CDR2 are SGHAT and FQNNGV. CDR3 length equals 14 residues. The CDR3 DNA, read in part, is TGTGCCAGCAGCACGGACAGGGGAAGTAGTAGA. Translating it yields CASSTDRGSSR. The full CDR3 sequence reads CASSTDRGSSRAFF.

This clone was observed many times. The read stops 3 residues short of the end of the CDR3; the missing end is completed from the germline J gene. This chain uses TRBV20-1 with TRBJ2-1, with D unclear. V lost 5 bases and J 9 bases, leaving 8 bases between the germline ends. CDR3 length equals 10 residues. Germline CDR1 is DFQATT and CDR2 is SNEGSKA (reference sequence). CDR3: CSAGRLEQFF. The covered CDR3 bases are TGCAGTGCTGGCAGACTTGAG.

This clone was seen repeatedly, ten times or more. The read is 3 residues too short to cover the CDR3 end, so that end is filled in from the germline J gene. The V call is TRBV30, the J call TRBJ2-7, with D perhaps matching TRBD1 (5 bases). The ends were cut back, 4 bases at V and 6 bases at J, with 16 bases in the middle. This CDR3 spans 13 amino acids. The germline V gene has CDR1 GTSNPN and CDR2 SVGIG (reference sequence). CDR3: CAWTSGFYGEQYF. CDR3 bases read: TGTGCCTGGACCTCAGGGTTCTATGGCGAG.

As concerns this clone: The CDR3 is cut off 3 residues early in the read; its end comes from the germline J gene. The chain is built from TRBV2 and TRBJ2-3; possibly TRBD2 for D (5 bases). Germline assignment: CDR1 SNHLY and CDR2 FYNNEI. Trimming took 4 bases from V and 1 from J, leaving 12 bases between them. This CDR3 region has 15 residues. CDR3 sequence reads: CASSVGGGGTDTQYF. Incomplete CDR3 DNA: TGTGCCAGCAGTGTAGGCGGAGGAGGCACAGATACG.

This clone was picked up many times. The DNA ends 3 residues before the CDR3 does, and the rest of the CDR3 is filled in from the germline J gene. V and J are TRBV3-1 (or the pseudogene TRBV3-2) and TRBJ1-1; tentatively, D is TRBD1 (6 bases). The CDR3 contains 13 residues. Germline values: CDR1 LGHDT, CDR2 YNNKEL (reference sequence). Between the trimmed V and J ends, which lost 4 bases and 1 base, there was a span of 7 bases. The CDR3 loop reads CASSRTANTEAFF. The part of the CDR3 DNA that was read is TGTGCCAGCAGCCGGACAGCGAACACTGAA.

By sample share, this clone is medium-sized. The read terminates 3 residues before the CDR3 end, so the remaining end is supplied by the germline J gene. The genes are TRBV7-2 and TRBJ1-4, with D maybe TRBD1 (5 bases). Germline CDR1 is SGHTA and CDR2 is FQGNSA. Trimming pared 5 bases from V and 8 bases from J, leaving 15 bases between. This CDR3 is 14 amino acids long. The DNA read from the CDR3 is TGTGCCAGCAGCCCTACAGGAGGAAGCGAAAAA. Translating gives CASSPTGGSEK. The CDR3 as a whole reads CASSPTGGSEKLFF. Looking up the rest from reference TRBV7-2 and TRBJ1-4 gives the full variable domain: GAGVSQSPSNKVTEKGKDVELRCDPISGHTALYWYRQSLGQGLEFLIYFQGNSAPDKSGLPSDRFSAERTGGSVSTLTIQRTQQEDSAVYLCASSPTGGSEKLFFGSGTQLSVL.

This clone was seen many times. The CDR3 end is not reached by the read, which stops 3 residues before it; the germline J gene fills it in. V is TRBV19 and J is TRBJ1-1, with unresolved D. The V and J ends lost 1 base and 4 bases respectively, with 7 bases between them. This CDR3 contains 13 residues. Germline assignment: CDR1 LNHDA and CDR2 SQIVND (reference sequence). The part of the CDR3 DNA that was read is TGTGCCAGTAGTATAGGGCAATTCACTGAA. Amino acids: CASSIGQFTE. From start to end, the CDR3 is CASSIGQFTEAFF.

By frequency in the sample, this clone is medium-sized. Read coverage stops 3 residues before the CDR3 terminus; the germline J gene supplies the remainder. This chain uses TRBV12-3 or TRBV12-4 with TRBJ1-1; 10 bases are a match to TRBD1. The CDR3 has 15 residues. CDR3 DNA (partial): TGTGCCAGCAGTTTGGGGGACAGGGGCCAGGTCGAA. It encodes CASSLGDRGQVE. The whole CDR3 is CASSLGDRGQVEAFF.

Many counts were recorded for this clone. The read comes to an end 3 residues before the CDR3 does, leaving the germline J gene to fill in the end. The chain joins TRBV29-1 to TRBJ2-3; D is perhaps TRBD2 (7 bases). Trimming took 5 bases from V and 3 from J, leaving 21 bases between them. The V gene's germline CDR1 is SQVTM and CDR2 ANQGSEA. This CDR3 spans 16 amino acids. CDR3 DNA (partial): TGCAGCGTTCCTCCAAGGGGGGGCCCGTTAACAGATACG. Translation gives CSVPPRGGPLTDT. The complete CDR3 reads CSVPPRGGPLTDTQYF.

About this clone itself: The read falls 3 residues short of the CDR3 end, and the missing part is taken from the germline J gene. The V call is TRBV19, the J call TRBJ2-5, with D tentatively TRBD1 (6 bases). This CDR3 has 13 residues. Germline-derived CDR1 and CDR2 are LNHDA and SQIVND (reference sequence). V was trimmed by 5 bases and J by 6 bases, leaving 13 bases between them. Incomplete CDR3 DNA: TGTGCCAGTAGTCAGGGGATGGAAAAGACC. This codes for CASSQGMEKT. The whole CDR3 protein reads CASSQGMEKTQYF.

In its sample, this clone was seen many times. The CDR3 here is CASSLGLADTQYF. CDR3 bases read: TGTGCCAGCAGCTTAGGACTAGCTGATACG. The V call is TRBV7-9, the J call TRBJ2-3; the match to TRBD2 covers 7 bases. The observed sequence ends 3 residues before the CDR3 terminus, with the missing tail filled in from the germline J gene. Germline CDR1 SEHNR, CDR2 FQNEAQ (reference sequence). CDR3 size: 13 residues. J gave up 6 bases and V 1 base, and 1 base lay outside the gene matches.

At least ten counts were recorded for this clone. The observed sequence ends 3 residues before the CDR3 terminus, with the missing tail filled in from the germline J gene. The chain is built from TRBV19 and TRBJ1-2, with D perhaps TRBD1 (6 bases). The V gene's germline CDR1 is LNHDA and CDR2 SQIVND (reference sequence). The V and J ends lost 4 bases and 5 bases respectively, with 17 bases between them. The CDR3 has 15 amino acids. CDR3 region: CASSTLNRAGYGYTF. The sequenced part of the CDR3 DNA is TGTGCCAGTAGTACGCTTAACAGGGCCGGGTATGGC. Filled out from reference TRBV19 and TRBJ1-2, the complete variable domain reads DGGITQSPKYLFRKEGQNVTLSCEQNLNHDAMYWYRQDPGQGLRLIYYSQIVNDFQKGDIAEGYSVSREKKESFPLTVTSAQKNPTAFYLCASSTLNRAGYGYTFGSGTRLTVV.

Ten or more counts support this clone. The sequenced fragment ends 3 residues before the CDR3 boundary, so the rest is inferred from the germline J gene. The chain combines TRBV7-9 with TRBJ1-2; TRBD1 might be the D (6 bases). V lost 5 bases and J 4 bases, leaving 14 bases between the germline ends. The CDR3 contains 14 residues. Germline V gene lookup returns CDR1 SEHNR and CDR2 FQNEAQ (reference sequence). The CDR3 sequence: CASSDDRFGYGYTF. The sequenced CDR3 bases are TGTGCCAGCAGCGACGACAGGTTTGGCTATGGC. Full variable domain (missing parts from reference TRBV7-9 and TRBJ1-2): DTGVSQNPRHKITKRGQNVTFRCDPISEHNRLYWYRQTLGQGPEFLTYFQNEAQLEKSRLLSDRFSAERPKGSFSTLEIQRTEQGDSAMYLCASSDDRFGYGYTFGSGTRLTVV.

The table lists this clone with many counts. The CDR3 end falls 3 residues outside the read, so it is completed with the germline J gene. V gene TRBV11-2 combines with J gene TRBJ1-1, with D uncertain. In germline, CDR1 is SGHAT, CDR2 FQNNGV. The CDR3 extends over 15 amino acids. Trimming took 5 bases from V and 0 from J, leaving 13 bases between them. The covered CDR3 bases are TGTGCCAGCAGCCCTACCAACTACGTGAACACTGAA. It translates to CASSPTNYVNTE. In full, the CDR3 reads CASSPTNYVNTEAFF.

By frequency in the sample, this clone is medium-sized. The CDR3 goes on 3 residues after the read ends, and that part is filled in from the germline J gene. The chain combines TRBV7-9 with TRBJ1-3, with D perhaps TRBD1 (6 bases). Germline lookup yields CDR1 SEHNR and CDR2 FQNEAQ (reference sequence). CDR3 length: 15 amino acids. Trimming took 8 bases from V and 2 from J, leaving 16 bases between them. The part of the CDR3 DNA that was read is TGTGCCAGCGGTCCTACAGGGTTGGCTGGAAACACC. Translating it yields CASGPTGLAGNT. The entire CDR3 is CASGPTGLAGNTIYF.

As for this clone: The missing CDR3 end, 3 residues past where the read stops, is filled in from the germline J gene. The chain combines TRBV10-1 with TRBJ2-1; 11 bases fit TRBD2. Germline CDR1 and CDR2: WNHNN and SYGVQD (reference sequence). CDR3 size: 18 residues. Trimming removed 0 bases from V and 4 bases from J; junction bases left unmatched: 8. Here the CDR3 reads CASSESRLAGRSYNEQFF. The CDR3 bases that were read are TGCGCCAGCAGTGAGTCGAGACTAGCGGGACGAAGTTACAATGAG.

This clone showed up many times. With the read ending 3 residues before the CDR3 end, the germline J gene is used to fill in that end. V gene TRBV7-2 combines with J gene TRBJ2-5, with TRBD1 matching 10 bases. V dropped 5 bases and J dropped 7; count of bases not matched to a gene: 7. This CDR3 is built from 14 residues. Germline loops: CDR1 SGHTA, CDR2 FQGNSA. The CDR3 loop is CASSPGGQGTTQYF. The part of the CDR3 DNA that was read is TGTGCCAGCAGCCCGGGGGGACAGGGGACGACC.

This clone has ten or more counts. Read coverage stops 3 residues before the CDR3 terminus; the germline J gene supplies the remainder. The chain recombines TRBV20-1 with TRBJ1-1; TRBD1 aligns across 9 bases. The CDR3 covers 16 residues. The V gene's germline CDR1 is DFQATT and CDR2 SNEGSKA (reference sequence). J lost 1 base, V lost 3 bases, and 9 bases had no gene match. This CDR3 is CSARSGTGRRNTEAFF. CDR3 DNA (partial): TGCAGTGCTAGGAGTGGGACAGGGCGTCGGAACACTGAA.